A single TCR beta chain is shown here with its context. Its cognate antigen is unknown. Other DNA variants within this sample encode the same CDR3. Germline V lookup: CDR1 KGHSH, CDR2 LQKENI. The CDR3 is 14 amino acids. V was trimmed by 4 bases and J by 6 bases, leaving 10 bases between them. This table comes from immunoSEQ multiplex PCR, and its TCRdb copy is limited to in-frame clones, with some not included. The sample holds nearly 95,000 clones, approximately 94% seen once. Unstimulated Tregs (CD4+CD25+CD127-) and CD4+CD25- non-Tregs were sorted from PBMCs. This entry comes from a study of Tregs in tolerant kidney transplant recipients. Findings and caveats of the study: Some patients' samples used different primers over time, so nucleotide sequences weren't comparable.

This clonotype originated in a human donor who received a combined kidney and bone marrow transplant. Sample: CD4+ T cells from blood, taken before the transplant. The rearrangement uses TRBV18 and TRBJ1-6; D is possibly TRBD1 (5 bases). The CDR3 DNA is TGTGCCAGCTCACTAAAGGACACTAATTCACCCCTCCACTTT. Translated: CASSLKDTNSPLHF.